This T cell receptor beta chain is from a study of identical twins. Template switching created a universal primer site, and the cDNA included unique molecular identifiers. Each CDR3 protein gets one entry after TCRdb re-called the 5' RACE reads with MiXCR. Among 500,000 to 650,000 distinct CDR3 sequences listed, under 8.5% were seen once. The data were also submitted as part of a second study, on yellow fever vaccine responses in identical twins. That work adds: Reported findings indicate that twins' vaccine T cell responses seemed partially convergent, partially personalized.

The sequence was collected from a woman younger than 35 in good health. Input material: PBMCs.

The CDR3 protein is CSASPGGYNEQFF. The DNA of the CDR3 is TGCAGTGCTAGCCCGGGAGGATACAATGAGCAGTTCTTC. The chain joins TRBV20-1 to TRBJ2-1; 7 bases are a match to TRBD2. The CDR3 covers 13 residues. Germline-derived CDR1 and CDR2 are DFQATT and SNEGSKA (reference sequence). J was trimmed by 4 bases and V by 3 bases; bases with no gene match: 3.